This T cell receptor beta chain comes out of a study of identical twins. After removal of 1 base from V and 5 bases from J, the junction contained 14 bases not matched to a gene. CDR3 length equals 18 residues. Germline lookup yields CDR1 MGHRA and CDR2 YSYEKL. TCRdb analysed the 5' RACE reads with MiXCR anew, one entry per CDR3 protein. The sample lists a few hundred thousand distinct CDR3 sequences, about 8.3% occurring once. This clonotype was detected ten times or more. This sample also appeared in a second study, on yellow fever vaccine responses in identical twins.

V usage is TRBV4-1 and J usage is TRBJ2-5; the match to TRBD2 covers 9 bases. Sequencing input: CD8+ T cells sorted from blood. This clonotype was sampled from a woman younger than 30 in good health. CDR3 DNA sequence: TGCGCCAGCAGCCAAGTTTGGGGACTAGCAGACGACACGGAGACCCAGTACTTC. It encodes CASSQVWGLADDTETQYF.